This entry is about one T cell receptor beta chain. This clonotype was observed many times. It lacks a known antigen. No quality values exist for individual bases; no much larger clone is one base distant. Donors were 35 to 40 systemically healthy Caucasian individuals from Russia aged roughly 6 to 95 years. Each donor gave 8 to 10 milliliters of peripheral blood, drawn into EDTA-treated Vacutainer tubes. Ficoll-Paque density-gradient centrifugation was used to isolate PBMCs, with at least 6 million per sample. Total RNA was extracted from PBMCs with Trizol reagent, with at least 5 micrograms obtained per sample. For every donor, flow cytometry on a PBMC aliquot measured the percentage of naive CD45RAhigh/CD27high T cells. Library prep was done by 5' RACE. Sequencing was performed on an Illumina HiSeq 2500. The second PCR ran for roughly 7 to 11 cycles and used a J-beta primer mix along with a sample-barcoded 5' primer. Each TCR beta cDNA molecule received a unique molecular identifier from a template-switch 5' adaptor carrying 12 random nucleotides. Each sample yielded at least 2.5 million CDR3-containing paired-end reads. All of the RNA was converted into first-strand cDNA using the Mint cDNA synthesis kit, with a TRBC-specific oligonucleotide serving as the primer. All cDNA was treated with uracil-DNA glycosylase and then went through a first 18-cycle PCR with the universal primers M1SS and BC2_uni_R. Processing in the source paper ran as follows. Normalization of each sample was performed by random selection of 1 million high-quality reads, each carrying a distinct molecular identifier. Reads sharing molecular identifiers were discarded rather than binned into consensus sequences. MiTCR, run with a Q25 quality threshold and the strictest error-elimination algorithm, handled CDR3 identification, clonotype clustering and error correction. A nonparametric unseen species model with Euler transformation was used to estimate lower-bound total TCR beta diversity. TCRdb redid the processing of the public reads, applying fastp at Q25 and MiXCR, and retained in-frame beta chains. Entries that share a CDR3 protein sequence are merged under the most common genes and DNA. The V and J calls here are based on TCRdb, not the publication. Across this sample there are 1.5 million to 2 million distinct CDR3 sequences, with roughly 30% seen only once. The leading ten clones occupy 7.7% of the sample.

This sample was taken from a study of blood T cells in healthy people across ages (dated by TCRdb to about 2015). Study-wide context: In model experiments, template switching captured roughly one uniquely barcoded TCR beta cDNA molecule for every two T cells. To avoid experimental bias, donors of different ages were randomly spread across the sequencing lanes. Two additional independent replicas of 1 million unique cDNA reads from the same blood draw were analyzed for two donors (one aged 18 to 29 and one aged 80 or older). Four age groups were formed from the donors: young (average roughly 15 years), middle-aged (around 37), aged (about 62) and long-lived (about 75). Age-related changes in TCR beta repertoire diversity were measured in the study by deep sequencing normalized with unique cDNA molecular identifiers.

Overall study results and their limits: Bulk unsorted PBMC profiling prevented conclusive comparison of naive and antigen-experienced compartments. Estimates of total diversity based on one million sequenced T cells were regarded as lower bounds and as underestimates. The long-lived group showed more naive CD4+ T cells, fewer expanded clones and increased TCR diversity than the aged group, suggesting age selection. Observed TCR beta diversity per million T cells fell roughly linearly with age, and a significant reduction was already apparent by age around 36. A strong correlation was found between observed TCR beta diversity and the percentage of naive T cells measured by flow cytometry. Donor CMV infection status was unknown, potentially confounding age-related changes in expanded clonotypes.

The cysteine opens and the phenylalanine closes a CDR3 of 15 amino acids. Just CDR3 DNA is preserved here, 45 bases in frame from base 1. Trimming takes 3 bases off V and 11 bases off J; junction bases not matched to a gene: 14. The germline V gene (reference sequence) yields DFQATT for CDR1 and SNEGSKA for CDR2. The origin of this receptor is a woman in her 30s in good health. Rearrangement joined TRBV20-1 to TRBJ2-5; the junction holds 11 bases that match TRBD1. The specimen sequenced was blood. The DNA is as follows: TGCAGTGCTAGGGGGCTAGGACAGGGGGCAAGAGAGCAGTACTTC. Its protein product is CSARGLGQGAREQYF.